The T cell receptor (beta chain) under discussion was sequenced for a study of T cells in Graves' hyperthyroidism and ophthalmopathy. Germline V gives CDR1 MNHEY, CDR2 SVGAGI. V lost 0 bases to trimming and J lost 7 bases; unmatched junction nucleotides: 2. The CDR3 loop spans 13 amino acids. RNA transcripts were the template for amplifying TCR beta CDR3 regions. Primed by the HTBI set, a first-round RT-PCR was run on the TCR CDR3. TCRdb re-called the multiplex PCR reads through MiXCR, storing one row per CDR3 protein. The sample lists about 280,000 distinct CDR3 sequences, approximately 26% seen once, with about 25% in the top ten.

This sequence was found in a man in his forties or fifties with Graves' hyperthyroidism that later progressed to Graves' ophthalmopathy. Sequenced sample: blood. The chain carries TRBV6-5 and TRBJ2-5; 7 bases map to TRBD2. CDR3 region: CASSYSTGGTQYF. The CDR3 DNA follows: TGTGCCAGCAGTTACTCGACGGGGGGGACCCAGTACTTC.